Following are 10 T cell receptor beta chains from one sample sequenced in a study of T cells expressing NK-cell markers. TCRdb reprocessed the 5' RACE reads and keeps a single row for each CDR3 protein, giving no DNA. The sample totals about 150,000 distinct CDR3 sequences; its top ten clones hold 20%. Sample: blood T cells: a sorted CD56 or NKG2C T cell subset, CD4+ or CD8+ T cells, or bulk PBMC T cells (not recorded which). Every receptor here comes from a man aged 18 to 69 in good health.

The J gene is TRBJ1-2, the V gene TRBV6-2 or TRBV6-3. From germline, CDR1 is MNHEY and CDR2 SVGEGT. The CDR3 is 13 residues long. The CDR3 loop reads CASSSSTDYGYTF.

The rearrangement uses TRBV4-1 and TRBJ2-7; TCRdb picks TRBD1, but there is no DNA to check that call. The CDR3 covers 16 residues. CDR1 and CDR2 (germline): MGHRA, YSYEKL. CDR3 in amino acids: CASSQETGTPAYEQYF.

V is TRBV12-3 or TRBV12-4 and J is TRBJ1-5; TCRdb indicates TRBD1, and absent DNA this call remains unverified. The CDR3 is made up of 15 amino acids. The CDR3 sequence is CASSSDRAVFQPQHF.

The V and J genes are TRBV6-1 and TRBJ2-7; TCRdb indicates TRBD1, and absent DNA this call remains unverified. The CDR3 spans 16 residues. Germline V gives CDR1 MNHNS, CDR2 SASEGT. CDR3 in amino acids: CASSEMGRRDTYEQYF.

The CDR3 sequence is CASSWSGRQEASREQYF. The V call is TRBV5-6, the J call TRBJ2-7; the TCRdb D gene call, TRBD1, has no DNA to confirm it. Germline V gene sequence: CDR1 SGHDT, CDR2 YYEEEE. The CDR3 is 17 residues long.

The genes are TRBV12-3 or TRBV12-4 and TRBJ1-5; TCRdb selects TRBD1, and the lack of DNA leaves this call unchecked. The CDR3 is 15 residues long. CDR3 residues: CASSSQDRRNQPQHF.

CDR3 region: CASSLGGDGYEQYF. The chain links TRBV27 to TRBJ2-7; the D call from TCRdb, TRBD1, cannot be confirmed without DNA. Looked up from germline, CDR1 is MNHEY and CDR2 is SMNVEV (reference sequence). The CDR3 length is 14 residues.

The rearrangement links TRBV27 to TRBJ2-3; the D call of TRBD2 rests on TCRdb alone, since no DNA is present to check it. The CDR3 runs 16 residues. The germline V gene encodes CDR1 MNHEY and CDR2 SMNVEV (reference sequence). This chain's CDR3 is CASSLSPSGGWHTQYF.

This chain links TRBV7-8 with TRBJ2-3; the TCRdb call, TRBD2, lacks DNA for checking. The CDR3 has 16 amino acids. Germline lookup yields CDR1 SGHVS and CDR2 FQNEAQ. CDR3 sequence: CASIKLAGGGTDTQYF.

The chain couples TRBV29-1 to TRBJ1-1. CDR1 is SQVTM, CDR2 ANQGSEA, per germline. The length of the CDR3 is 14 residues. CDR3 amino acids: CSVPIGEGGTEAFF. The full variable domain, in which reference TRBV29-1 and TRBJ1-1 provide the parts outside the CDR3, is SAVISQKPSRDICQRGTSLTIQCQVDSQVTMMFWYRQQPGQSLTLIATANQGSEATYESGFVIDKFPISRPNLTFSTLTVSNMSPEDSSIYLCSVPIGEGGTEAFFGQGTRLTVV.